These 26 T cell receptor beta chains came from one sample sequenced in a study of cytomegalovirus exposure and HLA in healthy donors. The PCR used 60 Vbeta and 13 Jbeta primers. The repertoire was sequenced with immunoSEQ multiplex PCR; TCRdb's copy has only in-frame clones and lacks some. The sample lists over 100,000 clones, less than 70% occurring once. The sequenced sample consisted of PBMCs. The receptors were gathered from a woman between 65 and 79 years old in good health and CMV-seropositive.

This clone was counted a single time. The chain recombines TRBV6-1 with TRBJ2-4; D gene ambiguous. Germline V gene lookup returns CDR1 MNHNS and CDR2 SASEGT. The CDR3 runs to 11 residues. Deletions cut 5 bases from V and 8 bases from J, with 7 bases between. CDR3 in amino acids: CASSLTDIQYF. In DNA, the CDR3 is TGTGCCAGCAGTCTCACGGACATTCAGTACTTC.

The J gene is TRBJ1-1, the V gene TRBV19; a weak D match, TRBD1 (5 bases). Germline V gene data show CDR1 as LNHDA and CDR2 as SQIVND (reference sequence). The germline V and J ends were trimmed by 4 bases and 1 base, with 16 bases remaining between them. The CDR3 runs 16 residues. In DNA, the CDR3 is TGTGCCAGTAGTAAAGGGGTCTACTTCCAGAACACTGAAGCTTTCTTT. Encoded protein: CASSKGVYFQNTEAFF.

CDR3 in DNA: TGTGCCAGCAGCTTCGGGTCGGGGAACACAGATACGCAGTATTTT. Translated: CASSFGSGNTDTQYF. V is TRBV7-9 and J is TRBJ2-3; tentative D call: TRBD2 (5 bases). Per the germline V gene, CDR1 is SEHNR and CDR2 is FQNEAQ (reference sequence). The CDR3 extends over 15 amino acids. Trimming stripped 3 bases from V and 2 bases from J, with 12 bases between. The full variable domain, completed using reference TRBV7-9 and TRBJ2-3, is DTGVSQNPRHKITKRGQNVTFRCDPISEHNRLYWYRQTLGQGPEFLTYFQNEAQLEKSRLLSDRFSAERPKGSFSTLEIQRTEQGDSAMYLCASSFGSGNTDTQYFGPGTRLTVL.

The chain carries TRBV6-5 and TRBJ1-5; D unclear. The CDR3 extends over 15 amino acids. Germline loops: CDR1 MNHEY, CDR2 SVGAGI. V was cut by 0 bases and J by 3 bases, with 9 bases left in between. Here the CDR3 DNA reads TGTGCCAGCAGTTACTCGAATGCAGTCAATCAGCCCCAGCATTTT. This gives the protein CASSYSNAVNQPQHF.

This chain uses TRBV5-1 with TRBJ1-1, with 7 bases aligning to TRBD1. The CDR3 runs 15 residues. Per the germline V gene, CDR1 is SGHRS and CDR2 is YFSETQ. J was trimmed by 4 bases and V by 3 bases; bases with no gene match: 9. Written as DNA, the CDR3 is TGCGCCAGCAGCTACGGTGGAGGGGGCCTCACTGAAGCTTTCTTT. This gives the protein CASSYGGGGLTEAFF.

This sequence joins TRBV6-1 and TRBJ2-1, with TRBD1 as a possible D gene (6 bases). The CDR3 is 15 residues long. V lost 3 bases and J 5 bases, leaving 14 bases between the germline ends. Per germline, CDR1 MNHNS and CDR2 SASEGT. The CDR3 loop is CASSDGGRRNNEQFF. The CDR3 coding sequence is TGTGCCAGCAGTGATGGGGGCAGGAGAAACAATGAGCAGTTCTTC.

The V call is TRBV7-9, the J call TRBJ1-1; D may be TRBD1 (5 bases). Germline V gene lookup returns CDR1 SEHNR and CDR2 FQNEAQ (reference sequence). The CDR3 loop spans 12 amino acids. V was shortened by 3 bases and J by 5 bases, with 7 bases between the two germline ends. CDR3 sequence: CASSFAGTEAFF. The CDR3 bases are TGTGCCAGCAGCTTTGCAGGGACTGAAGCTTTCTTT.

The rearrangement links TRBV11-2 to TRBJ2-7; 8 bases fit TRBD2. The CDR3 covers 11 residues. With 3 bases clipped from V and 12 bases from J, the junction kept 4 bases outside the gene matches. Germline CDR1 reads SGHAT; CDR2 reads FQNNGV. The CDR3, as DNA: TGTGCCAGCAGCTTGAAGGGACTAGTGTACTTC. Translated: CASSLKGLVYF.

In this sample, this clone turned up a few times. The rearrangement uses TRBV5-5 and TRBJ2-1; TRBD2 matches at 7 bases. This CDR3 is 16 amino acids long. J lost 5 bases, V lost 0 bases, and 8 bases had no gene match. Germline V gene lookup returns CDR1 SGHKS and CDR2 YYEKEE (reference sequence). CDR3 residues: CASSLVMAGRDNEQFF. The CDR3 DNA reads as TGTGCCAGCAGCTTGGTAATGGCGGGGAGGGACAATGAGCAGTTCTTC. Drawing the rest from reference TRBV5-5 and TRBJ2-1, the complete variable domain is DAGVTQSPTHLIKTRGQQVTLRCSPISGHKSVSWYQQVLGQGPQFIFQYYEKEERGRGNFPDRFSARQFPNYSSELNVNALLLGDSALYLCASSLVMAGRDNEQFFGPGTRLTVL.

This sequence joins TRBV15 and TRBJ1-1, with TRBD1 identical over 7 bases. The CDR3 has 15 residues. The ends lost 1 base at V and 4 bases at J; junction bases unmatched: 6. The germline V gene has CDR1 LNHNV and CDR2 YYDKDF (reference sequence). The CDR3 spells CATSRGTGSGTEAFF. The CDR3 DNA follows: TGTGCCACCAGCAGAGGGACAGGCTCTGGCACTGAAGCTTTCTTT.

The rearrangement links TRBV27 to TRBJ1-2; tentatively, D is TRBD1 (6 bases). Germline V lookup: CDR1 MNHEY, CDR2 SMNVEV (reference sequence). CDR3 length: 13 amino acids. V lost 5 bases to trimming and J lost 8 bases, with 15 bases between them. The CDR3 sequence is CASSPAGARGYTF. The CDR3 DNA reads TGTGCCAGCAGTCCAGCGGGGGCGCGAGGCTACACCTTC.

V is TRBV30 and J is TRBJ2-6; D is possibly TRBD2 (5 bases). Germline V gene data show CDR1 as GTSNPN and CDR2 as SVGIG (reference sequence). The CDR3 runs 15 residues. V was clipped by 5 bases and J by 4 bases, with 15 bases between them. CDR3 in amino acids: CAWGNRGNGANVLTF. In DNA form, the CDR3 reads TGTGCCTGGGGTAATCGAGGGAACGGGGCCAACGTCCTGACTTTC.

This chain uses TRBV19 with TRBJ1-4; D may be TRBD1 (5 bases). In germline, CDR1 is LNHDA, CDR2 SQIVND (reference sequence). Trimming shortened V by 4 bases and J by 7 bases, and 16 bases separated the two germline ends. The CDR3 has 15 residues. The CDR3 loop is CASSSVAGVTEKLFF. CDR3 nucleotides: TGTGCCAGTAGTAGCGTGGCGGGGGTCACTGAAAAACTGTTTTTT. Based on the CDR3 plus reference TRBV19 and TRBJ1-4, the full variable domain is DGGITQSPKYLFRKEGQNVTLSCEQNLNHDAMYWYRQDPGQGLRLIYYSQIVNDFQKGDIAEGYSVSREKKESFPLTVTSAQKNPTAFYLCASSSVAGVTEKLFFGSGTQLSVL.

The chain combines TRBV7-6 with TRBJ2-7; 7 nucleotides match TRBD1. Germline CDR1 SGHVS, CDR2 FNYEAQ. The CDR3 consists of 15 residues. Losses at the gene ends were 5 bases for V and 4 bases for J; bases not matched to a gene: 11. In DNA form, the CDR3 reads TGTGCCAGCAGCCTTTCCCTTGACAGGGTTTACGAGCAGTACTTC. Protein sequence: CASSLSLDRVYEQYF.

The chain joins TRBV7-7 to TRBJ2-1, with TRBD2 identical over 9 bases. The CDR3 totals 17 residues. CDR1 SSHAT and CDR2 FNYEAQ come from the germline V gene (reference sequence). V gave up 4 bases and J gave up 10 bases; unmatched junction bases: 17. This CDR3 is CASSSGGRGGAVGEQFF. DNA of the CDR3: TGTGCCAGCAGCTCGGGAGGTCGCGGGGGGGCCGTAGGAGAGCAGTTCTTC.

The chain links TRBV25-1 to TRBJ2-5; the D gene is possibly TRBD2 (6 bases). The CDR3 runs 11 residues. Germline-derived CDR1 and CDR2 are MGHDK and SYGVNS. CDR3 loop: CVYREQETQYF. Here the CDR3 DNA reads TGTGTATACCGGGAGCAAGAGACCCAGTACTTC.

This chain links TRBV7-9 with TRBJ2-2, with D unresolved. CDR1 and CDR2 (germline): SEHNR, FQNEAQ (reference sequence). V was pared by 5 bases and J by 0 bases, with 10 bases between. This CDR3 has 15 amino acids. The CDR3 DNA reads as TGTGCCAGCAGCCGAGGATTGACGAACACCGGGGAGCTGTTTTTT. This sequence encodes CASSRGLTNTGELFF.

This chain joins TRBV7-2 and TRBJ2-3; 7 bases line up with TRBD2. The V segment lost 0 bases and the J segment 6 bases; nucleotides outside the gene matches: 6. CDR1 is SGHTA and CDR2 is FQGNSA in the germline V gene. The CDR3 is 15 residues long. This CDR3 is CASSLALGGLDTQYF. DNA for the CDR3: TGTGCCAGCAGCTTAGCCTTGGGGGGGTTGGATACGCAGTATTTT.

This chain uses TRBV28 with TRBJ2-7, with TRBD2 as a possible D gene (7 bases). From germline, CDR1 is MDHEN and CDR2 SYDVKM. This CDR3 is built from 16 residues. Deletions cut 6 bases from V and 3 bases from J, with 21 bases between. CDR3 sequence reads: CASSLVSGGGFYEQYF. The CDR3 nucleotides read TGTGCCAGCAGCCTCGTTAGTGGCGGGGGCTTCTACGAGCAGTACTTC.

The V call is TRBV5-6, the J call TRBJ1-2; D is ambiguous. This CDR3 spans 14 amino acids. In germline, CDR1 is SGHDT, CDR2 YYEEEE. V was cut by 6 bases and J by 3 bases, with 15 bases left in between. CDR3 DNA sequence: TGTGCCAGCACGGCGGAGGGCTTCGACTATGGCTACACCTTC. This translates into CASTAEGFDYGYTF.

This clone has only one observation. The chain is built from TRBV29-1 and TRBJ2-7; 8 bases line up with TRBD2. The CDR3 has 17 residues. V lost 0 bases and J lost 2; bases outside the gene matches: 12. CDR1 and CDR2 (germline): SQVTM, ANQGSEA. CDR3 sequence: CSVEDMVSGDYPYEQYF. CDR3 DNA sequence: TGCAGCGTTGAAGATATGGTTAGCGGGGACTACCCCTACGAGCAGTACTTC.

This clone was detected only a few times. CDR3 sequence reads: CATKGQGRDSPLHF. CDR3 nucleotides: TGTGCCACGAAGGGACAGGGTAGGGATTCACCCCTCCACTTT. The chain employs TRBV19 and TRBJ1-6; the match to TRBD1 covers 9 bases. The germline gives CDR1 LNHDA, CDR2 SQIVND (reference sequence). This CDR3 comprises 14 residues. V was pared by 10 bases and J by 8 bases, with 9 bases of the junction left unmatched. The entire variable domain, with the rest obtained from reference TRBV19 and TRBJ1-6, is as follows: DGGITQSPKYLFRKEGQNVTLSCEQNLNHDAMYWYRQDPGQGLRLIYYSQIVNDFQKGDIAEGYSVSREKKESFPLTVTSAQKNPTAFYLCATKGQGRDSPLHFGNGTRLTVT.

The J gene is TRBJ2-2, the V gene TRBV7-9, with D possibly being TRBD2 (6 bases). The CDR3 totals 14 residues. V was trimmed by 10 bases and J by 6 bases, leaving 18 bases between them. Germline V CDR1 and CDR2: SEHNR, FQNEAQ (reference sequence). The CDR3 loop is CATREINNAGELFF. As DNA, the CDR3 is TGTGCCACTCGGGAGATTAATAACGCCGGGGAGCTGTTTTTT.

In its sample, this clone was seen a few times. The rearrangement uses TRBV5-1 and TRBJ2-2; TRBD2 matches 13 bases. CDR1 is SGHRS, CDR2 YFSETQ, per germline. Trimming removed 5 bases from V and 5 bases from J; junction bases left unmatched: 3. The CDR3 has 15 residues. CDR3 protein: CASRETSGGTGELFF. DNA of the CDR3: TGCGCCAGCAGGGAGACTAGCGGGGGGACCGGGGAGCTGTTTTTT.

V and J are TRBV2 and TRBJ2-1; 11 positions match TRBD2. This CDR3 has 15 amino acids. CDR1 and CDR2 (germline): SNHLY, FYNNEI. V lost 6 bases, J lost 8 bases, and 9 bases stayed unmatched. The CDR3 DNA reads as TGTGCCAGCAGCCCCACGACTAGCGGGGTAGATGAGCAGTTCTTC. Its translation: CASSPTTSGVDEQFF.

The chain has TRBV6-5 and TRBJ2-1; 10 nucleotides match TRBD2. The germline V gene has CDR1 MNHEY and CDR2 SVGAGI. The CDR3 extends over 15 amino acids. The trim removed 0 bases at V and 6 bases at J, leaving 2 bases unmatched. CDR3 coding DNA: TGTGCCAGCAGTTACTCGACTAGCGGGCTCAATGAGCAGTTCTTC. The encoded protein is CASSYSTSGLNEQFF.